These 26 T cell receptor beta chains originate from one sample sequenced in a study of T-cell memory formation after mild COVID-19. TCRdb re-called the 5' RACE reads with MiXCR, one entry per CDR3 protein. The sample yields more than 150,000 distinct CDR3 sequences, around 10% seen once. Sequences were obtained from PBMCs or a T cell subset sorted from them (not recorded which). These receptors were taken from a man aged 18-30 years who had mild COVID-19 (a few samples of this study predate the infection). Cell type and time point are not known.

About this clonotype: With a much larger clone just one base away, this may be a read error. The chain joins TRBV4-2 to TRBJ2-3; 8 positions match TRBD2. Germline CDR1 LGHNA, CDR2 YNFKEQ. The CDR3 consists of 17 residues. J was trimmed by 2 bases and V by 6 bases; bases with no gene match: 13. Written as DNA, the CDR3 is TGTGCCAGCAGACTGCAGGACGGGGGGGCCTCCACAGATACGCAGTATTTT. The encoded protein is CASRLQDGGASTDTQYF.

V usage is TRBV20-1 and J usage is TRBJ2-3; 7 bases align to TRBD1. With V trimmed by 4 bases and J by 4 bases, 5 bases remained unmatched. The CDR3 sequence is 13 residues long. Germline V gene data show CDR1 as DFQATT and CDR2 as SNEGSKA (reference sequence). The CDR3, as DNA: TGCAGTGCTACAGACAGGGTCCCAGATACGCAGTATTTT. This gives the protein CSATDRVPDTQYF.

The chain recombines TRBV3-1 with TRBJ1-2; D not certain. Germline loops: CDR1 LGHDT, CDR2 YNNKEL (reference sequence). The CDR3 spans 14 residues. V lost 2 bases and J 4 bases, leaving 11 bases between the germline ends. The CDR3 protein is CASSQTVNPYGYTF. Here the CDR3 DNA reads TGTGCCAGCAGCCAAACAGTAAATCCCTATGGCTACACCTTC. The full variable domain, completed using reference TRBV3-1 and TRBJ1-2, is DTAVSQTPKYLVTQMGNDKSIKCEQNLGHDTMYWYKQDSKKFLKIMFSYNNKELIINETVPNRFSPKSPDKAHLNLHINSLELGDSAVYFCASSQTVNPYGYTFGSGTRLTVV.

Turning to this clonotype: At one end the junction does not follow the germline gene, possibly because of a read error. V and J are TRBV27 and TRBJ1-6; D call uncertain. This CDR3 comprises 14 residues. Per germline, CDR1 MNHEY and CDR2 SMNVEV (reference sequence). The CDR3 nucleotides read TGTGCCAGCAGACGAGGGCGTTTGAATTCACCCCGCCACTTT. Amino acids: CASRRGRLNSPRHF.

This clonotype was counted only a few times. The chain couples TRBV20-1 to TRBJ2-1, with 9 nucleotides matching TRBD2. After removal of 6 bases from V and 10 bases from J, the junction contained 7 bases not matched to a gene. CDR3 size: 12 residues. Germline-derived CDR1 and CDR2 are DFQATT and SNEGSKA (reference sequence). The CDR3 is CSALSLAGEQFF. CDR3 nucleotides: TGCAGTGCCCTCTCCCTAGCGGGGGAGCAGTTCTTC.

This rearrangement joins TRBV4-3 to TRBJ2-3; D unresolved. There are 17 residues in the CDR3. The V end was cut by 0 bases, the J end by 7 bases, with 20 bases between. The V gene's germline CDR1 is LGHNA and CDR2 YSLEER. The CDR3 nucleotides are TGCGCCAGCAGCCAAGATTTAGGGTCCGACGACCTTAATACGCAGTATTTT. Translating it yields CASSQDLGSDDLNTQYF.

The V gene is TRBV9, the J gene TRBJ2-5; TRBD2 agrees at 8 bases. V shed 4 bases and J 0 bases; nucleotides not matched to a gene: 5. This CDR3 contains 15 residues. CDR1 SGDLS and CDR2 YYNGEE come from the germline V gene. The chain's CDR3 is CASSPRGGNQETQYF. CDR3 bases: TGTGCCAGCAGCCCCCGGGGGGGGAACCAAGAGACCCAGTACTTC.

This clonotype was counted at least ten times. The chain has TRBV5-6 and TRBJ2-3; 12 bases are a match to TRBD2. Germline V gene sequence: CDR1 SGHDT, CDR2 YYEEEE. The CDR3 runs 15 residues. V dropped 4 bases and J dropped 5; count of bases not matched to a gene: 5. DNA for the CDR3: TGTGCCAGCAGCCAGCTAGCGGGGGGGCGAGATACGCAGTATTTT. It specifies CASSQLAGGRDTQYF.

This clonotype was recorded at least ten times. The genes are TRBV5-1 and TRBJ1-1; D gene ambiguous. The length of the CDR3 is 13 residues. Per the germline V gene, CDR1 is SGHRS and CDR2 is YFSETQ. Trimming cost V 1 base and J 0 bases, with 4 bases left between them. The CDR3 coding sequence is TGCGCCAGCAGCTTGACGGTGAACACTGAAGCTTTCTTT. Its protein is CASSLTVNTEAFF.

Note on this clonotype: A much larger clone lies a single base off, so this may be a read error. The genes are TRBV7-7 and TRBJ2-2, with a weak D call TRBD2 (6 bases). The CDR3 has 12 amino acids. Germline CDR1 is SSHAT and CDR2 is FNYEAQ (reference sequence). The DNA for the CDR3 is TGTGATAGCAGCTCCGGGAGCGGGGAGCTGTTTTTT. It is translated as CDSSSGSGELFF.

This clonotype was detected a few times. CDR3 nucleotides: TGTGCCAGCAGTGGGGGGACAGGGTCCTCTGGGGCCAACGTCCTGACTTTC. It is translated as CASSGGTGSSGANVLTF. J is TRBJ2-6 and V is TRBV6-5; 9 bases are a match to TRBD1. The V and J ends lost 5 bases and 0 bases, in that order; junction bases with no gene match: 5. The CDR3 runs 17 residues. The germline V gene encodes CDR1 MNHEY and CDR2 SVGAGI.

The chain uses TRBV29-1 and TRBJ2-5, with a tentative D call TRBD2 (5 bases). Germline CDR1 and CDR2: SQVTM and ANQGSEA. Between the trimmed V and J ends, which lost 5 bases and 5 bases, there was a span of 9 bases. The CDR3 covers 11 residues. DNA of the CDR3: TGCAGCGTTCGAGGGTTGGAGACCCAGTACTTC. This codes for CSVRGLETQYF.

The chain is built from TRBV6-5 and TRBJ1-1, with TRBD1 as a possible D gene (6 bases). There are 17 residues in the CDR3. Germline V gives CDR1 MNHEY, CDR2 SVGAGI. V was cut by 2 bases and J by 10 bases, with 26 bases left in between. CDR3 coding DNA: TGTGCCAGCAGTTACCCAACCGGGGCAGGGGACCTCTCTGGAGCTTTCTTT. It is translated as CASSYPTGAGDLSGAFF.

The rearrangement uses TRBV2 and TRBJ2-4, with 7 bases that match TRBD1. Germline lookup yields CDR1 SNHLY and CDR2 FYNNEI. With V trimmed by 4 bases and J by 4 bases, 4 bases remained unmatched. The CDR3 consists of 14 residues. The CDR3 DNA follows: TGTGCCAGCAGTGCGACAGGGAGAAAAAACATTCAGTACTTC. Protein: CASSATGRKNIQYF.

The rearrangement uses TRBV9 and TRBJ1-1, with 8 bases lining up with TRBD1. From germline, CDR1 is SGDLS and CDR2 YYNGEE. V lost 3 bases to trimming and J lost 3 bases; unmatched junction nucleotides: 10. The CDR3 covers 16 residues. The chain's CDR3 is CASSAHVQGGDTEAFF. CDR3 nucleotides: TGTGCCAGCAGCGCACACGTACAGGGGGGTGACACTGAAGCTTTCTTT. Looking up the rest from reference TRBV9 and TRBJ1-1 gives the full variable domain: DSGVTQTPKHLITATGQRVTLRCSPRSGDLSVYWYQQSLDQGLQFLIQYYNGEERAKGNILERFSAQQFPDLHSELNLSSLELGDSALYFCASSAHVQGGDTEAFFGQGTRLTVV.

This clonotype was counted between two and nine times. The chain couples TRBV28 to TRBJ1-1; 9 nucleotides line up with TRBD1. Trimming took 6 bases from V and 2 from J; bases not matched to a gene: 7. CDR3 length equals 15 residues. The germline V gene has CDR1 MDHEN and CDR2 SYDVKM. The CDR3 DNA is TGTGCCAGCAGCCCCGGACAGGGGCCCAACACTGAAGCTTTCTTT. It encodes CASSPGQGPNTEAFF.

V gene TRBV18 combines with J gene TRBJ2-7; 7 bases map to TRBD1. The germline CDR1 and CDR2 sequences are KGHSH and LQKENI. With 3 bases clipped from V and 7 bases from J, the junction kept 6 bases outside the gene matches. CDR3 length: 13 residues. The CDR3 is CASSPGQFNEQYV. CDR3 DNA: TGTGCCAGCTCACCGGGACAGTTCAATGAGCAGTACGTC.

This clonotype was detected ten times or more. The chain links TRBV4-1 to TRBJ2-1; D gene ambiguous. This CDR3 contains 16 residues. The germline gives CDR1 MGHRA, CDR2 YSYEKL. V was pared by 2 bases and J by 3 bases, with 14 bases between. CDR3 amino acids: CASSQIDLLIYNEQFF. CDR3 nucleotides: TGCGCCAGCAGCCAAATAGACTTGCTTATCTACAATGAGCAGTTCTTC.

This clonotype was seen repeatedly, ten times or more. The gene calls are TRBV6-2 or TRBV6-3 and TRBJ2-5; no firm D call. Between the trimmed V and J ends, which lost 6 bases and 0 bases, there was a span of 8 bases. Germline loops: CDR1 MNHEY, CDR2 SVGEGT. This CDR3 contains 13 residues. Written as DNA, the CDR3 is TGTGCCAGCAGACAGCACAACCAAGAGACCCAGTACTTC. Protein sequence: CASRQHNQETQYF.

This chain connects TRBV10-3 to TRBJ2-1; D gene uncertain. This CDR3 region has 15 residues. Germline CDR1 ENHRY, CDR2 SYGVKD. The V end lost 4 bases, the J end lost 9 bases, and 19 bases lay between the germline ends. CDR3 nucleotide sequence: TGTGCCATCAGTGTGGGCCCAGACTCAGGACGTGAGCAGTTCTTC. Protein sequence: CAISVGPDSGREQFF.

This clonotype was observed a single time. This rearrangement joins TRBV11-2 to TRBJ2-1, with unresolved D. Germline V CDR1 and CDR2: SGHAT, FQNNGV. The CDR3 runs 11 residues. With 6 bases removed from V and 7 bases from J, the gap between germline ends came to 7 bases. CDR3 in amino acids: CASRSVNEQFF. CDR3 bases: TGTGCCAGCAGATCCGTAAATGAGCAGTTCTTC.

J is TRBJ1-2 and V is TRBV7-2; D remains ambiguous. The V and J ends lost 1 base and 8 bases respectively, with 17 bases between them. The CDR3 length is 15 residues. The germline V gene encodes CDR1 SGHTA and CDR2 FQGNSA. CDR3 protein: CASSLVVFGSQGYTF. The CDR3 region has the DNA TGTGCCAGCAGCTTAGTGGTTTTCGGCAGCCAAGGCTACACCTTC. Supplemented by reference TRBV7-2 and TRBJ1-2, the full variable domain reads GAGVSQSPSNKVTEKGKDVELRCDPISGHTALYWYRQSLGQGLEFLIYFQGNSAPDKSGLPSDRFSAERTGGSVSTLTIQRTQQEDSAVYLCASSLVVFGSQGYTFGSGTRLTVV.

This clonotype was seen more than once but under ten times. The V gene is TRBV2, the J gene TRBJ2-2; D is unresolved. Between the trimmed V and J ends, which lost 8 bases and 6 bases, there was a span of 25 bases. The CDR3 is made up of 17 amino acids. Germline V lookup: CDR1 SNHLY, CDR2 FYNNEI. DNA of the CDR3: TGTGCCAGCGGGCCGAGACGTGTTGGTCAAGGCGCCGGGGAGCTGTTTTTT. Translation gives CASGPRRVGQGAGELFF.

This clonotype was seen at least ten times. The chain has TRBV10-3 and TRBJ2-1; D may be TRBD2 (7 bases). CDR1 and CDR2 from the germline V gene are ENHRY and SYGVKD. CDR3 length equals 13 residues. The V gene lost 8 bases and the J gene lost 7 bases, with 15 bases spanning the gap. The CDR3 here is CAIREGGENEQFF. The CDR3 nucleotides are TGTGCCATCCGAGAGGGGGGGGAGAATGAGCAGTTCTTC.

This sequence joins TRBV12-3 or TRBV12-4 and TRBJ1-1, with D uncertain. V dropped 0 bases and J dropped 1 base, with 6 bases sitting between them. The CDR3 sequence is 14 residues long. CDR3 nucleotides: TGTGCCAGCAGTTTAGCGCTTTGGAACACTGAAGCTTTCTTT. Translation gives CASSLALWNTEAFF.

This clonotype was recorded a few times. The chain joins TRBV7-2 to TRBJ1-1; TRBD1 matches 8 bases. Per germline, CDR1 SGHTA and CDR2 FQGNSA. After removal of 2 bases from V and 7 bases from J, the junction contained 9 bases not matched to a gene. The CDR3 runs 15 residues. The CDR3 loop is CASSLLGTGRDEAFF. The CDR3 DNA reads as TGTGCCAGCAGCTTATTGGGGACAGGCAGAGATGAAGCTTTCTTT.